This T cell receptor (beta chain) was recorded in a study of shared clonotypes between healthy human individuals. The authors distributed each subset's genomic DNA evenly over several immunoSEQ plates. TCRdb's copy holds only in-frame clones and misses some; the assay was immunoSEQ multiplex PCR. Altogether 2.5 million or so clones are present, 85% to 95% being singletons, with the ten largest covering over 0.12%. This clone is a singleton in its sample. Its cognate antigen is unknown. V was clipped by 0 bases and J by 0 bases, with 16 bases between them. Germline CDR1 and CDR2: SGHNT and YYREEE (reference sequence). CDR3 length equals 18 residues. Study-level results: It was the non-shared clonotypes that had lower generation probabilities than clonotypes shared by all four donors. Naive CD4 clonotypes were shared across several donors at about 5%.

The authors divided CD4+ cells into CD45RA+ naive and CD45RA-negative memory subsets. The clonotype was recovered from a man in his late teens or twenties in good health. The V and J genes are TRBV5-4 and TRBJ1-3; D uncertain. The sample taken for sequencing was naive CD4+ T cells sorted from blood. Sample subset: CD45RA+ positively selected. DNA for the CDR3: TGTGCCAGCAGCTTGGCCGGTGGGCAGAGCCACTCTGGAAACACCATATATTTT. Translation gives CASSLAGGQSHSGNTIYF.